The 23 T cell receptor beta chains reported below all come from one sample, sequenced in a study of T cells in Graves' hyperthyroidism and ophthalmopathy. The CDR3 regions of TCR beta were amplified from RNA transcripts. During a first-round RT-PCR of the TCR CDR3, the HTBI primer set was used. TCRdb re-derived calls from the multiplex PCR reads in MiXCR, one entry per CDR3 protein. The table records approximately 530,000 distinct CDR3 sequences, 16% of them present only once. Sequenced sample: blood. All receptors come from a young woman with Graves' hyperthyroidism.

The sample holds one count of this clonotype. The rearrangement joins TRBV6-1 to TRBJ2-5, with 13 bases identical to TRBD2. Germline V gives CDR1 MNHNS, CDR2 SASEGT. This CDR3 region has 14 residues. The junction had 4 bases not matched to a gene; V was cut back by 7 bases and J by 5 bases. CDR3 nucleotides: TGTGCCAGCAAGACTAGCGGGGGGCGGGAGACCCAGTACTTC. It yields the protein CASKTSGGRETQYF.

This clonotype was picked up many times. The chain joins TRBV6-1 to TRBJ2-7, with 7 bases identical to TRBD2. The CDR3 runs 14 residues. Germline CDR1 reads MNHNS; CDR2 reads SASEGT. Trimming at V came to 4 bases and at J to 7 bases, leaving 10 bases not matched to a gene. The CDR3 DNA is TGTGCCAGCAGTGCAACTCGGCTAGCGGCTGAGCAGTACTTC. Its protein product is CASSATRLAAEQYF.

This clonotype was detected many times. V usage is TRBV3-1 and J usage is TRBJ1-2; D is ambiguous. The germline gives CDR1 LGHDT, CDR2 YNNKEL (reference sequence). The germline V and J ends were trimmed by 1 base and 3 bases, with 9 bases remaining between them. CDR3 length: 14 amino acids. CDR3 bases: TGTGCCAGCAGCCAAGCCTCGGACCACTATGGCTACACCTTC. It codes for CASSQASDHYGYTF.

This clonotype was detected ten times or more. This sequence joins TRBV12-3 or TRBV12-4 and TRBJ1-2, with D unclear. Trimming cost V 6 bases and J 5 bases, with 16 bases left between them. The CDR3 is 14 residues long. CDR3 nucleotides: TGTGCCAGCAGCCGGGAGACTGTGGGTTATGGCTACACCTTC. This translates into CASSRETVGYGYTF.

This clonotype was counted ten times or more. The chain recombines TRBV12-3 or TRBV12-4 with TRBJ1-2; no reliable D call. The ends were cut back, 3 bases at V and 6 bases at J, with 8 bases in the middle. The CDR3 runs 12 residues. The CDR3, as DNA: TGTGCCAGCAGTTTCAGTGGGAATGGCTACACCTTC. The encoded protein is CASSFSGNGYTF.

At least ten counts were recorded for this clonotype. V usage is TRBV10-3 and J usage is TRBJ2-3, with TRBD2 identical over 10 bases. CDR1 is ENHRY, CDR2 SYGVKD, per germline. This CDR3 spans 14 amino acids. After removal of 7 bases from V and 0 bases from J, the junction contained 1 base not matched to a gene. The CDR3 reads CAIKTSGSTDTQYF. The CDR3 DNA reads as TGTGCCATCAAGACTAGCGGGAGCACAGATACGCAGTATTTT.

This clonotype turned up a few times. The chain has TRBV7-9 and TRBJ2-1; D unclear. The CDR3 length is 15 residues. V dropped 4 bases and J dropped 4 bases, with 14 bases sitting between them. Germline CDR1 reads SEHNR; CDR2 reads FQNEAQ (reference sequence). The DNA of the CDR3 is TGTGCCAGCAGCTATCTGGCAGCGTCTTACAATGAGCAGTTCTTC. This sequence encodes CASSYLAASYNEQFF. The full variable domain, with the rest looked up from reference TRBV7-9 and TRBJ2-1, is DTGVSQNPRHKITKRGQNVTFRCDPISEHNRLYWYRQTLGQGPEFLTYFQNEAQLEKSRLLSDRFSAERPKGSFSTLEIQRTEQGDSAMYLCASSYLAASYNEQFFGPGTRLTVL.

Details on this clonotype: This could be a read error, since a much larger clone is one nucleotide away. This rearrangement joins TRBV11-2 to TRBJ1-2; the match to TRBD1 covers 7 bases. Germline V gives CDR1 SGHAT, CDR2 FQNNGV. The CDR3 is made up of 15 amino acids. Here the CDR3 reads CACSFPLTGNYGYTF. The DNA of the CDR3 is TGTGCCTGCAGCTTCCCCCTGACAGGGAACTATGGCTACACCTTC.

The J gene is TRBJ2-5, the V gene TRBV4-3, with 10 bases aligning to TRBD1. This CDR3 contains 16 residues. CDR1 is LGHNA and CDR2 is YSLEER in the germline V gene. With 3 bases clipped from V and 2 bases from J, the junction kept 6 bases outside the gene matches. The CDR3 protein is CASSHIWTGGQETQYF. Written as DNA, the CDR3 is TGCGCCAGCAGCCATATTTGGACAGGGGGACAAGAGACCCAGTACTTC.

The chain combines TRBV4-3 with TRBJ2-5; TRBD2 matches at 8 bases. The CDR3 runs 13 residues. The germline V gene has CDR1 LGHNA and CDR2 YSLEER. V shed 5 bases, J shed 5 bases, and the junction held 4 bases outside the gene matches. The CDR3, as DNA: TGCGCCAGCAGCGTTAGCGGGGAGGAGACCCAGTACTTC. It encodes CASSVSGEETQYF.

V is TRBV28 and J is TRBJ1-4; D is unresolved. Germline lookup yields CDR1 MDHEN and CDR2 SYDVKM. V was shortened by 6 bases and J by 4 bases, with 15 bases between the two germline ends. The CDR3 loop spans 15 amino acids. The CDR3 sequence is CASSSPGSLNEKLFF. The CDR3 DNA follows: TGTGCCAGCAGCTCCCCGGGCAGCCTTAATGAAAAACTGTTTTTT.

The J gene is TRBJ1-3, the V gene TRBV20-1; D ambiguous. Germline V gene lookup returns CDR1 DFQATT and CDR2 SNEGSKA (reference sequence). Trimming left V 2 bases short and J 3 bases short, with 14 bases between. This CDR3 has 15 amino acids. The CDR3 protein is CSARTGDLGGNTIYF. The CDR3 DNA sequence: TGCAGTGCTAGAACCGGCGACCTCGGTGGAAACACCATATATTTT.

This chain joins TRBV19 and TRBJ1-2, with D unresolved. Germline V gene sequence: CDR1 LNHDA, CDR2 SQIVND (reference sequence). Trimming removed 1 base at V and 4 bases at J, with 10 bases between. This CDR3 is 14 amino acids long. The CDR3 region has the DNA TGTGCCAGTAGTATAGCGGGGAGTGGCTATGGCTACACCTTC. This codes for CASSIAGSGYGYTF.

In its sample, this clonotype was seen a few times. This chain uses TRBV20-1 with TRBJ1-3, with TRBD1 matching over 8 bases. Losses at the gene ends were 0 bases for V and 4 bases for J; bases not matched to a gene: 5. This CDR3 is built from 15 residues. The germline V gene has CDR1 DFQATT and CDR2 SNEGSKA (reference sequence). This CDR3 reads CSARDGQGAGNTIYF. The CDR3 DNA sequence: TGCAGTGCTAGAGATGGGCAGGGGGCCGGAAACACCATATATTTT.

The chain recombines TRBV28 with TRBJ2-1; 7 bases map to TRBD2. The germline gives CDR1 MDHEN, CDR2 SYDVKM. This CDR3 comprises 14 residues. The V segment lost 8 bases and the J segment 11 bases; nucleotides outside the gene matches: 15. The CDR3 nucleotides read TGTGCCAGCCGGTGGGGGACGGGAGGTCGAAAGCAGTTCTTC. This gives the protein CASRWGTGGRKQFF.

The gene calls are TRBV2 and TRBJ2-5; 11 nucleotides agree with TRBD2. The germline V gene encodes CDR1 SNHLY and CDR2 FYNNEI. This CDR3 region has 15 residues. The J segment lost 3 bases and the V segment lost 3 bases, leaving 3 bases of the junction unmatched. The CDR3 here is CASSDSGGGEETQYF. The DNA of the CDR3 is TGTGCCAGCAGTGATAGCGGGGGGGGTGAAGAGACCCAGTACTTC.

This chain joins TRBV20-1 and TRBJ1-1, with 8 bases that match TRBD1. V lost 6 bases, J lost 0 bases, and 9 bases stayed unmatched. Germline V gene lookup returns CDR1 DFQATT and CDR2 SNEGSKA (reference sequence). This CDR3 is 15 amino acids long. CDR3 in amino acids: CSARRTGLMNTEAFF. Written as DNA, the CDR3 is TGCAGTGCCCGGCGGACAGGGCTGATGAACACTGAAGCTTTCTTT.

This clonotype was detected many times. This chain links TRBV18 with TRBJ2-1; 11 bases fit TRBD2. Per the germline V gene, CDR1 is KGHSH and CDR2 is LQKENI. CDR3 length equals 15 residues. The junction had 6 bases not matched to a gene; V was cut back by 3 bases and J by 8 bases. The DNA of the CDR3 is TGTGCCAGCTCACCGTTAGCGGGAGGGCGCGATGAGCAGTTCTTC. Translating gives CASSPLAGGRDEQFF.

This clonotype was counted between two and nine times. V and J are TRBV9 and TRBJ2-1; D remains ambiguous. V shed 3 bases and J shed 10 bases, with 11 bases lying between them. CDR3 length equals 12 residues. Per the germline V gene, CDR1 is SGDLS and CDR2 is YYNGEE. Written as DNA, the CDR3 is TGTGCCAGCAGCGGCAATGGTGGAGAGCAGTTCTTC. Translation: CASSGNGGEQFF.

Only a few counts were recorded for this clonotype. This may come from a read error, since a much larger clone is one base off. This chain uses TRBV7-2 with TRBJ2-3; D possibly corresponds to TRBD1 (6 bases). The J call may be faulty, since TRBJ1-5 better matches the DNA end. The CDR3 totals 15 residues. The germline V gene encodes CDR1 SGHTA and CDR2 FQGNSA. The CDR3 DNA sequence: TGTGCCAGCAGCTTAAATGGGGGGCGCACAGATACGCAGCATTTT. Translated, it gives CASSLNGGRTDTQHF.

The rearrangement joins TRBV2 to TRBJ2-2, with D perhaps matching TRBD1 (6 bases). This CDR3 has 14 amino acids. V lost 4 bases to trimming and J lost 5 bases, with 11 bases between them. In germline, CDR1 is SNHLY, CDR2 FYNNEI. CDR3 bases: TGTGCCAGCAGTGGAATTAGGGGGACCGGGGAGCTGTTTTTT. Its protein product is CASSGIRGTGELFF. Drawing the rest from reference TRBV2 and TRBJ2-2, the complete variable domain is EPEVTQTPSHQVTQMGQEVILRCVPISNHLYFYWYRQILGQKVEFLVSFYNNEISEKSEIFDDQFSVERPDGSNFTLKIRSTKLEDSAMYFCASSGIRGTGELFFGEGSRLTVL.

Many counts were recorded for this clonotype. The chain joins TRBV12-3 or TRBV12-4 to TRBJ1-5, with a weak D call TRBD1 (6 bases). Trimming cost V 5 bases and J 3 bases, with 11 bases left between them. CDR3 length: 14 residues. CDR3 amino acids: CASSPRGYNQPQHF. In DNA, the CDR3 is TGTGCCAGCAGTCCCAGGGGATACAATCAGCCCCAGCATTTT.

The CDR3 sequence is CASSQVSRPPNTEAFF. For the CDR3, the DNA is TGTGCCAGCAGCCAAGTGAGTCGGCCGCCGAACACTGAAGCTTTCTTT. This chain links TRBV4-2 with TRBJ1-1; no firm D call. Germline V gene lookup returns CDR1 LGHNA and CDR2 YNFKEQ. The ends were cut back, 1 base at V and 1 base at J, with 13 bases in the middle. There are 16 residues in the CDR3.